Listed below are T cell receptor beta chains from one sample, sequenced in a study of cytomegalovirus exposure and HLA in healthy donors. The table came from immunoSEQ multiplex PCR; TCRdb's copy has only in-frame clones and leaves some out. In the table there are under 200,000 clones, about 80% of which are singletons. Material: PBMCs. These receptors were taken from a woman aged 50 to 60 in good health and CMV-seronegative. CDR3s include the opening cysteine and the closing phenylalanine or tryptophan.

V: TRBV28
J: TRBJ1-1
CDR3: CASSFGGANTEAFF

V: TRBV25-1
J: TRBJ1-1
CDR3: CASSPMGGNTEAFF

V: TRBV11-2
J: TRBJ2-6
CDR3: CASSFGPGSANVLTF

V: TRBV29-1
J: TRBJ2-1
CDR3: CSAWSSGSNEQFF

V: TRBV7-2
J: TRBJ2-7
CDR3: CASSLGGGLAGSSYEQYF

V: TRBV28
J: TRBJ1-5
CDR3: CASSTRTGGQPQHF

V: TRBV4-1
J: TRBJ2-1
CDR3: CASSQGGDNEQFF

V: TRBV6-5
J: TRBJ1-5
CDR3: CASSPDRGQGPQHF

V: TRBV10-1
J: TRBJ2-6
CDR3: CASSDRPGPSGANVLTF

V: TRBV9
J: TRBJ1-2
CDR3: CASRGVDFDRVDYGYTF

V: TRBV4-1
J: TRBJ1-2
CDR3: CASSHVGTGDMDGYTF

V: TRBV18
J: TRBJ1-3
CDR3: CASSPGADGNTIYF

V: TRBV5-1
J: TRBJ2-3
CDR3: CASSSATDRSDTQYF

V: TRBV6-4
J: TRBJ2-5
CDR3: CASSARGGAQETQYF

V: TRBV18
J: TRBJ2-5
CDR3: CASSPTSGSLSETQYF

V: TRBV19
J: TRBJ2-7
CDR3: CASSISPSGGYEQYF

V: TRBV28
J: TRBJ1-1
CDR3: CASRDRPNTEAFF

V: TRBV15
J: TRBJ2-7
CDR3: CATSRDVPGQGFSSSYEQYF

V: TRBV29-1
J: TRBJ2-3
CDR3: CSVRGRSTDTQYF

V: TRBV6-1
J: TRBJ1-5
CDR3: CASSEHYRVSQPQHF

V: TRBV5-1
J: TRBJ2-5
CDR3: CASSLAVLAGRGAQETQYF

V: TRBV7-2
J: TRBJ2-1
CDR3: CASSSTSGQNEQFF

V: TRBV6-5
J: TRBJ1-5
CDR3: CASRSDSYSNQPQHF

V: TRBV11-2
J: TRBJ1-4
CDR3: CASSPGGPLNEKLFF

V: TRBV27
J: TRBJ2-1
CDR3: CASSRGQGANEQFF

V: TRBV7-9
J: TRBJ2-7
CDR3: CSSSGGTGVYEQYF

V: TRBV4-3
J: TRBJ1-6
CDR3: CASSQARTGLDSPLHF

V: TRBV14
J: TRBJ2-7
CDR3: CASSPNRGSYEQYF

V: TRBV11-2
J: TRBJ2-5
CDR3: CASSSQGAVRLETQYF

V: TRBV12-5
J: TRBJ2-5
CDR3: CASGLVLGAEGVPETQYF

V: TRBV2
J: TRBJ1-2
CDR3: CASSEEGLDGYTF

V: TRBV6-1
J: TRBJ2-7
CDR3: CASSETRTGGTYEQYF

V: TRBV13
J: TRBJ2-2
CDR3: CASSLSGRLSSNTGELFF

V: TRBV7-7
J: TRBJ2-1
CDR3: CASSLGLAGGNEQFF

V: TRBV28
J: TRBJ2-2
CDR3: CASNFRDRGTGELFF

V: TRBV28
J: TRBJ2-3
CDR3: CASSLSGGGDTQYF

V: TRBV6-6
J: TRBJ1-6
CDR3: CASRINRERNSPLHF

V: TRBV6-6
J: TRBJ1-2
CDR3: CASSPSGQVVFYGYTF

V: TRBV5-1
J: TRBJ2-4
CDR3: CASSLNSESKNIQYF

V: TRBV6-5
J: TRBJ2-7
CDR3: CASRDSYEQYF

V: TRBV4-3
J: TRBJ2-7
CDR3: CASRNGLLSSYEQYF

V: TRBV4-3
J: TRBJ2-7
CDR3: CASRAGLAGVYEQYF

V: TRBV6-5
J: TRBJ2-7
CDR3: CASSYSGQGAGEQYF

V: TRBV27
J: TRBJ2-3
CDR3: CASSLAHPTSGGWDTQYF

V: TRBV7-2
J: TRBJ1-6
CDR3: CASRGQAVNSPLHF

V: TRBV11-3
J: TRBJ2-7
CDR3: CASSLRTGTGRSEQYF

V: TRBV5-4
J: TRBJ2-1
CDR3: CASSSNRENEQFF

V: TRBV6-1
J: TRBJ1-6
CDR3: CASSERPGYNSPLHF

V: TRBV5-4
J: TRBJ1-2
CDR3: CASSPEGTYGYTF

V: TRBV5-1
J: TRBJ1-2
CDR3: CATNYNEVNYGYTF

V: TRBV7-2
J: TRBJ2-1
CDR3: CASSLGLAGGGTYNEQFF